The 25 T cell receptor beta chains presented below share a single source sample, sequenced in a study of shared clonotypes between healthy human individuals. Sequencing was performed with immunoSEQ multiplex PCR; in TCRdb, only in-frame clones are kept and a portion is missing. The repertoire includes hundreds of thousands of clones, 55% to 85% of them detected once, and more than 1.5% sits in the top ten. Sequenced: memory CD4+ T cells sorted from blood. Regarding subset: CD45RA-negative fraction. The receptors were sampled from a woman under 40 in good health.

On this clone: This specimen includes other DNA sequences encoding the same CDR3. V is TRBV18 and J is TRBJ2-3; D unclear. This CDR3 is 12 amino acids long. Germline V gives CDR1 KGHSH, CDR2 LQKENI. The V and J ends lost 2 bases and 4 bases respectively, with 4 bases between them. The CDR3 sequence: CASSPEADTQYF. The CDR3, as DNA: TGTGCCAGCTCACCAGAGGCAGATACGCAGTATTTT. Drawing the rest from reference TRBV18 and TRBJ2-3, the complete variable domain is NAGVMQNPRHLVRRRGQEARLRCSPMKGHSHVYWYRQLPEEGLKFMVYLQKENIIDESGMPKERFSAEFPKEGPSILRIQQVVRGDSAAYFCASSPEADTQYFGPGTRLTVL.

The chain employs TRBV27 and TRBJ2-3, with no clear D. Germline CDR1 MNHEY, CDR2 SMNVEV (reference sequence). CDR3 length: 15 residues. V gave up 4 bases and J gave up 2 bases, with 13 bases separating them. CDR3 residues: CASSSRPRSTDTQYF. CDR3 DNA sequence: TGTGCCAGCAGTTCGAGACCCCGCTCCACAGATACGCAGTATTTT.

This clone was counted only a few times. The V gene is TRBV18, the J gene TRBJ2-7; 14 positions agree with TRBD2. The CDR3 spans 17 residues. The germline CDR1 and CDR2 sequences are KGHSH and LQKENI. Trimming took 3 bases from V and 8 from J; bases not matched to a gene: 12. The CDR3 loop reads CASSPQKPGLAGVQQYF. In DNA, the CDR3 is TGTGCCAGCTCACCCCAGAAACCGGGACTAGCGGGAGTTCAGCAGTACTTC.

The rearrangement links TRBV6-1 to TRBJ2-7; D is uncertain. V lost 3 bases and J lost 2, with 8 bases in between. The length of the CDR3 is 13 residues. Germline CDR1 and CDR2: MNHNS and SASEGT. The CDR3: CASSDHRAYEQYF. For the CDR3, the DNA is TGTGCCAGCAGTGACCATCGTGCCTACGAGCAGTACTTC.

The chain recombines TRBV27 with TRBJ2-7; TRBD1 matches 8 bases. CDR1 is MNHEY, CDR2 SMNVEV, per germline (reference sequence). There are 13 residues in the CDR3. V gave up 8 bases and J gave up 3 bases; unmatched junction bases: 6. CDR3 sequence (DNA): TGTGCCAGCCGCGAGGGGACAGGCTACGAGCAGTACTTC. This encodes CASREGTGYEQYF.

About this clone itself: This same CDR3 is encoded by further DNA sequences in the sample. This chain joins TRBV5-1 and TRBJ2-5; possibly TRBD2 for D (5 bases). This CDR3 is built from 14 residues. Looked up from germline, CDR1 is SGHRS and CDR2 is YFSETQ. The ends were cut back, 0 bases at V and 2 bases at J, with 8 bases in the middle. CDR3 amino acids: CASSLAGLQETQYF. DNA of the CDR3: TGCGCCAGCAGCTTGGCGGGGTTACAAGAGACCCAGTACTTC.

This clone was recorded a few times. The chain recombines TRBV5-1 with TRBJ2-5, with TRBD2 as a possible D gene (6 bases). The CDR3 spans 14 residues. Germline V gene data show CDR1 as SGHRS and CDR2 as YFSETQ. Trimming left V 5 bases short and J 5 bases short, with 16 bases between. CDR3 sequence (DNA): TGCGCCAGCAGGATGTGGGGCCGGGAGGAGACCCAGTACTTC. Translation gives CASRMWGREETQYF.

The V call is TRBV7-9, the J call TRBJ1-2; D uncertain. CDR3 size: 12 residues. With 6 bases removed from V and 8 bases from J, the gap between germline ends came to 13 bases. The germline V gene encodes CDR1 SEHNR and CDR2 FQNEAQ (reference sequence). CDR3 residues: CASRLAGGGYTF. For the CDR3, the DNA is TGTGCCAGCAGACTAGCGGGAGGAGGCTACACCTTC.

The rearrangement joins TRBV19 to TRBJ2-4, with 8 bases that match TRBD1. In germline, CDR1 is LNHDA, CDR2 SQIVND (reference sequence). The V segment lost 0 bases and the J segment 6 bases; nucleotides outside the gene matches: 10. CDR3 length equals 17 residues. CDR3 coding DNA: TGTGCCAGTAGTATAGAAGCCAGGGGGCGGTCGTCAAACATTCAGTACTTC. Translating gives CASSIEARGRSSNIQYF.

The V gene is TRBV28, the J gene TRBJ1-6; 11 bases line up with TRBD1. Germline V gives CDR1 MDHEN, CDR2 SYDVKM. The CDR3 has 15 residues. The J segment lost 12 bases and the V segment lost 7 bases, leaving 11 bases of the junction unmatched. CDR3 DNA sequence: TGTGCCAGCACTTCGGGACAGGGGGGCGGAGGACCCCTCCACTTT. Protein: CASTSGQGGGGPLHF.

In regard to this clone: Other DNA sequences within the sample encode an identical CDR3. The chain uses TRBV2 and TRBJ2-6; D ambiguous. Trimming removed 3 bases from V and 4 bases from J, with 7 bases in between. The CDR3 contains 14 residues. Per the germline V gene, CDR1 is SNHLY and CDR2 is FYNNEI. CDR3 nucleotides: TGTGCCAGCAGTGAGAGAGCCGGGGCCAACGTCCTGACTTTC. This gives the protein CASSERAGANVLTF.

The rearrangement uses TRBV4-1 and TRBJ2-7; perhaps D is TRBD1 or TRBD2 (5 bases each). This CDR3 is built from 14 residues. Trimming took 0 bases from V and 5 from J, leaving 11 bases between them. Germline V gene sequence: CDR1 MGHRA, CDR2 YSYEKL. The CDR3: CASSQDERGHEQYF. The CDR3 DNA is TGCGCCAGCAGCCAAGATGAGAGGGGCCACGAGCAGTACTTC.

This chain uses TRBV7-3 with TRBJ2-2; unclear D gene. The ends were cut back, 1 base at V and 1 base at J, with 10 bases in the middle. Germline V CDR1 and CDR2: SGHTA, FQGTGA. The CDR3 contains 16 residues. CDR3 loop: CASSLNMGGNTGELFF. Here the CDR3 DNA reads TGTGCCAGCAGCTTAAACATGGGCGGGAACACCGGGGAGCTGTTTTTT. The full variable domain, in which reference TRBV7-3 and TRBJ2-2 provide the parts outside the CDR3, is GAGVSQTPSNKVTEKGKYVELRCDPISGHTALYWYRQSLGQGPEFLIYFQGTGAADDSGLPNDRFFAVRPEGSVSTLKIQRTERGDSAVYLCASSLNMGGNTGELFFGEGSRLTVL.

The chain recombines TRBV6-1 with TRBJ1-3, with D unclear. CDR1 is MNHNS and CDR2 is SASEGT in the germline V gene. The germline V and J ends were trimmed by 2 bases and 3 bases, with 14 bases remaining between them. This CDR3 is built from 16 residues. The CDR3 sequence is CASSERYRSNGNTIYF. The CDR3 DNA follows: TGTGCCAGCAGTGAACGCTACAGAAGTAATGGAAACACCATATATTTT.

The chain recombines TRBV9 with TRBJ2-7; 7 bases align to TRBD2. The CDR3 loop spans 15 amino acids. CDR1 and CDR2 (germline): SGDLS, YYNGEE. The V gene end was trimmed by 0 bases and the J gene end by 4 bases; junction bases not matched to a gene: 7. The CDR3 here is CASSVAAGVEYEQYF. The CDR3 nucleotides read TGTGCCAGCAGCGTAGCGGCGGGAGTAGAGTACGAGCAGTACTTC.

CDR3 coding DNA: TGTGCCAGCAGTTTACGTGCAGTCATGAACACTGAAGCTTTCTTT. It specifies CASSLRAVMNTEAFF. The chain employs TRBV28 and TRBJ1-1; no clear D gene. CDR1 is MDHEN, CDR2 SYDVKM, per germline. The CDR3 is 15 amino acids. Trimming took off 2 bases at V and 0 bases at J, with 10 bases between the two ends.

The CDR3 loop is CASQRKSDTEAFF. In DNA, the CDR3 is TGCGCCAGCCAGCGAAAATCGGACACTGAAGCTTTCTTT. J is TRBJ1-1 and V is TRBV5-1, with D unclear. V lost 7 bases, J lost 3 bases, and 13 bases lay in between. Germline lookup yields CDR1 SGHRS and CDR2 YFSETQ. The CDR3 extends over 13 amino acids.

This clone was detected only a few times. This CDR3 is CATSTLVGTEAFF. The CDR3 region has the DNA TGTGCCACGTCCACCTTGGTGGGGACTGAAGCTTTCTTT. J is TRBJ1-1 and V is TRBV19; D gene unclear. Germline CDR1 reads LNHDA; CDR2 reads SQIVND (reference sequence). Trimming pared 10 bases from V and 5 bases from J, leaving 17 bases between. The CDR3 extends over 13 amino acids.

There are a few counts of this clone. The V and J genes are TRBV28 and TRBJ1-2; D remains unclear. Trimming pared 5 bases from V and 4 bases from J, leaving 14 bases between. In germline, CDR1 is MDHEN, CDR2 SYDVKM. This CDR3 has 14 amino acids. DNA of the CDR3: TGTGCCAGCAGTACCCAGAACAAGCTCTATGGCTACACCTTC. This gives the protein CASSTQNKLYGYTF.

The CDR3 nucleotides are TGCGCCAGCAGTGAGCGGGCGGGGATAAACACCGGGGAGCTGTTTTTT. Translation gives CASSERAGINTGELFF. The chain joins TRBV10-1 to TRBJ2-2; D is perhaps TRBD2 (6 bases). The length of the CDR3 is 16 residues. V was trimmed by 2 bases and J by 2 bases, leaving 12 bases between them. Germline values: CDR1 WNHNN, CDR2 SYGVQD (reference sequence).

The chain combines TRBV29-1 with TRBJ1-1; D is unresolved. Trimming took off 4 bases at V and 1 base at J, with 7 bases between the two ends. Germline V lookup: CDR1 SQVTM, CDR2 ANQGSEA. The CDR3 is 12 amino acids. The CDR3 sequence is CSVVWSNTEAFF. The CDR3, as DNA: TGCAGCGTTGTGTGGTCGAACACTGAAGCTTTCTTT.

Comment on this clone: Other nucleotide sequences from this sample produce the same CDR3. J is TRBJ2-2 and V is TRBV19; D gene uncertain. V shed 1 base and J shed 0 bases, with 3 bases lying between them. Germline CDR1 is LNHDA and CDR2 is SQIVND (reference sequence). The CDR3 covers 14 residues. CDR3 in amino acids: CASSIGPNTGELFF. CDR3 sequence (DNA): TGTGCCAGTAGTATAGGGCCGAACACCGGGGAGCTGTTTTTT. The variable domain in full, completed from reference TRBV19 and TRBJ2-2, reads DGGITQSPKYLFRKEGQNVTLSCEQNLNHDAMYWYRQDPGQGLRLIYYSQIVNDFQKGDIAEGYSVSREKKESFPLTVTSAQKNPTAFYLCASSIGPNTGELFFGEGSRLTVL.

The J gene is TRBJ2-1, the V gene TRBV5-1; D uncertain. CDR3 length: 13 amino acids. Trimming took 5 bases from V and 9 from J, leaving 15 bases between them. Germline V CDR1 and CDR2: SGHRS, YFSETQ. The CDR3 loop reads CASRQAPLGEQFF. The CDR3 DNA reads as TGCGCCAGCAGACAAGCCCCCTTAGGTGAGCAGTTCTTC.

The chain uses TRBV5-1 and TRBJ2-7; 8 bases are shared with TRBD2. The length of the CDR3 is 16 residues. V shed 4 bases and J 4 bases; nucleotides not matched to a gene: 13. Germline CDR1 reads SGHRS; CDR2 reads YFSETQ. The CDR3 coding sequence is TGCGCCAGCAGCCGTGGATCCGGGACTAGTGATTACGAGCAGTACTTC. This gives the protein CASSRGSGTSDYEQYF.

The rearrangement uses TRBV4-1 and TRBJ2-1; 13 bases map to TRBD2. CDR3 length equals 15 residues. J lost 8 bases, V lost 4 bases, and 5 bases had no gene match. The germline V gene has CDR1 MGHRA and CDR2 YSYEKL. CDR3 residues: CASSPHGLAGDEQFF. CDR3 DNA sequence: TGCGCCAGCAGCCCCCATGGACTAGCGGGAGATGAGCAGTTCTTC.